Below, one T cell receptor (beta chain) is given with its context. The record originates from a study of blood T cell repertoires in COVID-19. Overall study context: Whether acute or convalescent, the COVID-19 samples came from the United States, Italy and Spain. In each case, the material was cDNA or gDNA derived from T cells, B-cell-depleted T cells, or PBMCs.

Trimming removed 10 bases at V and 2 bases at J, with 12 bases between. Germline V gives CDR1 LNHDA, CDR2 SQIVND (reference sequence). The CDR3 is 13 residues long. Authors' data handling: Counts of nucleated cells, estimated from reference gene primer amplification, were obtained. This table comes from immunoSEQ multiplex PCR, and its TCRdb copy is limited to in-frame clones, with some not included. The V and J calls and clone size were taken over from that table, and D and trimming were inferred from the DNA. This sample has around 150,000 clones, with roughly 80% found just once. The V gene is TRBV19, the J gene TRBJ1-5; no firm D call. The receptor was derived from a man between 65 and 85 years old with acute or convalescent COVID-19. Sequencing used peripheral blood. In nucleotides, the CDR3 is TGTGCCACCAGATGGGAGGGCAATCAGCCCCAGCATTTT. It translates to CATRWEGNQPQHF.